This TCR beta chain was sequenced in a study of CD8+CD57+ T cells in acquired aplastic anemia. Genomic DNA, the template, was used for profiling of the TCR beta VDJ and CDR3. A single record per CDR3 protein comes from TCRdb applying MiXCR to the reads. The table has approximately 190,000 distinct CDR3 sequences, approximately 48% seen once. All sequencing subjects had displayed CD8+CD57+ cell expansion on flow cytometry. Germline V lookup: CDR1 SEHNR, CDR2 FQNEAQ (reference sequence). The CDR3 is 11 residues long. V was cut by 6 bases and J by 5 bases, with 5 bases left in between. Sequenced sample: sorted CD4+, CD8+, or CD8+CD57+ T cells (not recorded which) from PBMCs. This clonotype was obtained from a human donor with aplastic anemia. J is TRBJ2-1 and V is TRBV7-9; no firm D call. The CDR3 nucleotides are TGTGCCAGCAGATCAAACAATGAGCAGTTCTTC. As protein: CASRSNNEQFF.